This TCR beta chain is from a study of T cell responses to AZD1222 COVID-19 vaccine. Looking at the study overall: Pooling covered second doses at about 4 or about 12 weeks.

General observations from the study: Along spike, vaccine-associated CD4 TCRs were found throughout, with dominance at 160-218 and 743-854. Researchers took repertoire samples only after the peak T cell response had come.

The protocol was immunoSEQ multiplex PCR, while the TCRdb copy is restricted to in-frame clones and leaves out a portion. The sample has around 160,000 clones, 88% seen once. The CDR3 has 16 residues. V shed 5 bases and J shed 6 bases, with 20 bases lying between them. Germline V CDR1 and CDR2: MNHEY, SMNVEV (reference sequence). Worth noting for this clone: Its target is not known.

The chain uses TRBV27 and TRBJ1-5; a possible D gene is TRBD1 (5 bases). Here the sequenced sample was peripheral blood, taken on day 0 of AZD1222 vaccination. The clonotype comes from an adult in good health. In DNA form, the CDR3 reads TGTGCCAGCAGTCCGATCCCCAGACAGCTAGTTCAGCCCCAGCATTTT. Its translation: CASSPIPRQLVQPQHF.